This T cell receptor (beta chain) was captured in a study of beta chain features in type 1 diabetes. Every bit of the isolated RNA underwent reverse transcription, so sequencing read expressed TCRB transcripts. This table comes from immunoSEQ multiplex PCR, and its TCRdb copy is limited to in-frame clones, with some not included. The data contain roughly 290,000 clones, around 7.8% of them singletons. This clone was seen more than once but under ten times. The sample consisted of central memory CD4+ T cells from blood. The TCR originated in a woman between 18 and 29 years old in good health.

The CDR3 sequence is CASSDVRADTQYF. Here the CDR3 DNA reads TGTGCCAGCAGCGACGTCAGGGCAGATACGCAGTATTTT. The V gene is TRBV5-4, the J gene TRBJ2-3; maybe TRBD1 (5 bases). The germline gives CDR1 SGHNT, CDR2 YYREEE (reference sequence). This CDR3 is 13 amino acids long. Trimming cost V 4 bases and J 4 bases, with 10 bases left between them.